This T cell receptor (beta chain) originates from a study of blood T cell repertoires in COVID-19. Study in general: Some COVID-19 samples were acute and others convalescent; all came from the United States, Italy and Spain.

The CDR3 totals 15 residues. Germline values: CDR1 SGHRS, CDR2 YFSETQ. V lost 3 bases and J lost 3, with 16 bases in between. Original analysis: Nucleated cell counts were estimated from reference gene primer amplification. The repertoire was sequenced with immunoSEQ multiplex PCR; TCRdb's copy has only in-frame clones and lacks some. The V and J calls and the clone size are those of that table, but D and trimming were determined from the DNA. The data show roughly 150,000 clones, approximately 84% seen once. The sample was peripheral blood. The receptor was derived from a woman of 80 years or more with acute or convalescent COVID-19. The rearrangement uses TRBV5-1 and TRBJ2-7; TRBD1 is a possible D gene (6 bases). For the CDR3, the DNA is TGCGCCAGCAGCTCGGGACAAGGGTACGGCTACGAGCAGTACTTC. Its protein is CASSSGQGYGYEQYF.